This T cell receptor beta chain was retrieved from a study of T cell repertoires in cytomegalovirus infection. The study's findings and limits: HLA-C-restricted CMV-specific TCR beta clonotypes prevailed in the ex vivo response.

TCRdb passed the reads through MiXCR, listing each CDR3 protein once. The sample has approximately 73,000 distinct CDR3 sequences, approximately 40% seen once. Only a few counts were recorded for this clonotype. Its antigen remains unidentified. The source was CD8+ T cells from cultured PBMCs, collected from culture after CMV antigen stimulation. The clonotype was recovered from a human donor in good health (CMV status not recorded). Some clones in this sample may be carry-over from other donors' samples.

The CDR3 sequence is CASSAQDRVIDSPLHF. CDR3 DNA sequence: TGTGCCAGCAGCGCACAGGACAGGGTAATAGATTCACCCCTCCACTTT. J is TRBJ1-6 and V is TRBV7-9; 8 nucleotides agree with TRBD1. Germline loops: CDR1 SEHNR, CDR2 FQNEAQ (reference sequence). The CDR3 covers 16 residues. V lost 5 bases and J lost 8; bases outside the gene matches: 11.